What follows describes a single T cell receptor (beta chain). Other DNA sequences within the sample encode an identical CDR3. This sample stems from a study of blood T cell repertoires in COVID-19. Cohort placement rested on clinical history that participants reported themselves. Sequencing was performed with immunoSEQ multiplex PCR; in TCRdb, only in-frame clones are kept and a portion is missing. The data show roughly 300,000 clones, roughly nine tenths seen once. J lost 0 bases, V lost 5 bases, and 4 bases had no gene match. The germline CDR1 and CDR2 sequences are MNHEY and SVGAGI. There are 15 residues in the CDR3.

The sample was PBMCs or T cells enriched from blood (not recorded which). The V gene is TRBV6-5, the J gene TRBJ1-5; 7 bases match TRBD1. The receptor was isolated from a woman in her 30s who had recovered from COVID-19. Written as DNA, the CDR3 is TGTGCCAGCAGTCCGAACAGGGGTAGCAATCAGCCCCAGCATTTT. The encoded protein is CASSPNRGSNQPQHF.